This T cell receptor beta chain was documented in a study of OX40 agonist ivuxolimab in advanced cancers. Looking at the study overall: Those enrolled were 82.7% male, with a mean age of about 66 years and ages from about 20 to 79. Partial responses were observed in three patients, of whom one had hepatocellular carcinoma and two had cutaneous melanoma.

Study results and caveats: Expanded clones were, on average, more numerous among CD8+ T cells than CD4+.

CDR1 is SGHNT, CDR2 YYREEE, per germline (reference sequence). The CDR3 sequence is 15 residues long. V was pared by 4 bases and J by 1 base, with 15 bases between. It was autoimmune disease history or systemic immunosuppression that excluded patients. Details on this clone: Its cognate antigen is unknown.

Sequencing was performed with immunoSEQ multiplex PCR; in TCRdb, only in-frame clones are kept and a portion is missing. The table has 1,500 to 2,000 clones, roughly 80% seen once. The receptor's source is an adult with an advanced solid tumor such as melanoma, head and neck, liver or kidney cancer. Material: CD4+ or CD8+ T cells sorted from blood, obtained in a trial of the OX40 agonist ivuxolimab. The chain joins TRBV5-4 to TRBJ2-7, with D possibly TRBD1 on 7 matching bases. The CDR3, as DNA: TGTGCCAGCAGCCTCCCAGGGGGGAGTTCCTACGAGCAGTACTTC. Translating gives CASSLPGGSSYEQYF.